The text below deals with one T cell receptor (beta chain). What it binds is not known. The entry originates in a study of shared clonotypes between healthy human individuals. This table comes from immunoSEQ multiplex PCR, and its TCRdb copy is limited to in-frame clones, with some not included. This sample carries 2 million to 2.5 million clones, 93% of them seen once, and the ten largest clones take under 0.45%. Study-level results: Shared clonotypes across all four donors exceeded non-shared ones in generation probability. Researchers found naive subsets generally carried larger estimated richness than memory subsets. In this cohort, only blood was sampled, and tissue repertoires likely differ.

Naive CD4+ cells were CD45RA-selected; the remaining cells were memory. Trimming pared 0 bases from V and 2 bases from J, leaving 10 bases between. The CDR3 has 15 amino acids. Germline V lookup: CDR1 SGHNT, CDR2 YYREEE (reference sequence). The chain has TRBV5-4 and TRBJ2-3; D is unclear. Specimen: naive CD4+ T cells from PBMCs. Subset meaning: CD45RA+ positively selected. The source of this sequence is a man in his late teens or twenties in good health. Some clones in this sample may be carry-over from other donors' samples. The CDR3 bases are TGTGCCAGCAGCTTGGTTCCGGGTTCCACAGATACGCAGTATTTT. Protein: CASSLVPGSTDTQYF.